The rows below give T cell receptor beta chains drawn from one sample of a study of blood T cell repertoires in COVID-19. Profiled with immunoSEQ multiplex PCR; TCRdb holds only in-frame clones, not every one. Counted here are about 74,000 clones, roughly 78% occurring once; the ten biggest clones make up 7% to 9%. The sequenced sample was peripheral blood. The receptors shown here come from a human donor in a cohort sampled during active COVID-19. The CDR3 runs from the conserved cysteine through the conserved F or W. The D gene is left open where the match is weak. Clone size is shown for a subset of rows, as once, few, many or a class of expanded clone.

D gene	V gene	J gene	clone size	CDR3 DNA	CDR3 protein
TRBD1	TRBV9	TRBJ1-1	-	TGTGCCAGCAGCGCAGGGGGGAGCACTGAAGCTTTCTTT	CASSAGGSTEAFF
-	TRBV18	TRBJ2-1	-	TGTGCCAGCTCATCCACAGGGAATGAGCAGTTCTTC	CASSSTGNEQFF
-	TRBV15	TRBJ1-1	-	TGTGCCACCAGCAGAGATCGGGTAGTGGGGGCAGGTGGGAACACTGAAGCTTTCTTT	CATSRDRVVGAGGNTEAFF
TRBD1	TRBV9	TRBJ2-1	few	TGTGCCAGCAGCCTACAGGGGTTATCCTACAATGAGCAGTTCTTC	CASSLQGLSYNEQFF
-	TRBV7-6	TRBJ2-5	few	TGTGCCAGCAGCTGGCTGAGGCAAGAGACCCAGTACTTC	CASSWLRQETQYF
TRBD2	TRBV4-3	TRBJ2-5	-	TGCGCCAGCAGCCAAGGTCTAGCGGGGGGGCCGCGGCTAGAGACCCAGTACTTC	CASSQGLAGGPRLETQYF
-	TRBV10-1	TRBJ1-1	-	TGCGCCAGCAGTGGGGGGCTGAACACTGAAGCTTTCTTT	CASSGGLNTEAFF
-	TRBV19	TRBJ1-3	-	TGTGCCAGTAGCTTCCCTGGAAACACCATATATTTT	CASSFPGNTIYF
-	TRBV9	TRBJ1-1	-	TGTGCCAGCAGCGTAGGTCGGCAGGGTGCGGCTTTCTTT	CASSVGRQGAAFF
-	TRBV2	TRBJ2-3	-	TGTGCCAGCAGTGAGACGGGGGGCTCAGATACGCAGTATTTT	CASSETGGSDTQYF
-	TRBV5-1	TRBJ2-2	-	TGCGCCAGCAGCTTGAGTGGTCGGGTTTCGGCGGACACCGGGGAGCTGTTTTTT	CASSLSGRVSADTGELFF
-	TRBV19	TRBJ1-5	-	TGTGCCAGTAGTATAGCGGAGAATCAGCCCCAGCATTTT	CASSIAENQPQHF
TRBD1	TRBV19	TRBJ1-5	-	TGTGCCAGTAGTAGAGACAGGGGCGTGGGGCAGCCCCAGCATTTT	CASSRDRGVGQPQHF
TRBD2	TRBV9	TRBJ2-3	-	TGTGCCAGCAGCCCCCCCAGCGGGGGAGCAGATACGCAGTATTTT	CASSPPSGGADTQYF
-	TRBV7-2	TRBJ2-7	-	TGTGCCAGCAGGGAGGCTGGCTACGAGCAGTACTTC	CASREAGYEQYF
-	TRBV15	TRBJ2-7	-	TGTGCCACCAGCAGAGGATCTGGGGGGAAGAATCAGTACTTC	CATSRGSGGKNQYF
-	TRBV18	TRBJ2-7	-	TGTGCCAGCTCCGGACAGAAGGGCCCCTACGAGCAGTACTTC	CASSGQKGPYEQYF
-	TRBV13	TRBJ2-1	once	TGTGCCAGCAGCGCCCGAGCTAACAGTATTAGGTCCTACAATGAGCAGTTCTTC	CASSARANSIRSYNEQFF
-	TRBV6-5	TRBJ2-3	-	TGTGCCAGCAGTTACGAGGTGCGGGCCGATACGCAGTATTTT	CASSYEVRADTQYF
-	TRBV19	TRBJ1-5	-	TGTGCCAGTAGTATTTTGGCAGGGGTTAGCAATCAGCCCCAGCATTTT	CASSILAGVSNQPQHF
TRBD1	TRBV7-3	TRBJ1-2	-	TGTGCCAGCAGCGCAGGACAGGGGCGCTATGGCTACACCTTC	CASSAGQGRYGYTF
-	TRBV3-1/TRBV3-2	TRBJ2-1	few	TGTGCCAGCAGCCAAGAAGGGGGGGCGGCCCACAATGAGCAGTTCTTC	CASSQEGGAAHNEQFF
TRBD2	TRBV19	TRBJ2-5	-	TGTGCCAGTAGTATTTACGGGGGGGAAGAAGAGACCCAGTACTTC	CASSIYGGEEETQYF
-	TRBV20-1	TRBJ2-3	few	TGCAGTGGATGGCGCACAGATACGCAGTATTTT	CSGWRTDTQYF
-	TRBV24-1	TRBJ2-7	-	TGTGCCACCTGCATGAGGGTCTACGAGCAGTACTTC	CATCMRVYEQYF
-	TRBV6-2/TRBV6-3	TRBJ2-7	-	TGTGCCAGCAGTTACATCCCCGACAGGTCTTCGGGCGAGCAGTACTTC	CASSYIPDRSSGEQYF
-	TRBV5-1	TRBJ2-2	-	TGCGCCAGCAGCTTGGACCAATGGACAGTCTACACCGGGGAGCTGTTTTTT	CASSLDQWTVYTGELFF
-	TRBV19	TRBJ2-5	-	TGTGCCAGTAGTATAGCGACTCTCCCAGAGACCCAGTACTTC	CASSIATLPETQYF
TRBD1	TRBV20-1	TRBJ1-2	once	TGCAGTGCTAGTGAGGACAGGGCGGGAGGCTACACCTTC	CSASEDRAGGYTF
-	TRBV19	TRBJ2-1	-	TGTGCCAGTAGTCAGACTTACAGGGCCTTCGGTGAGCAGTTCTTC	CASSQTYRAFGEQFF
-	TRBV24-1	TRBJ2-2	-	TGTGCCACCAGTGAAACCCGGGCGCAGGGCACCGGGGAGCTGTTTTTT	CATSETRAQGTGELFF
-	TRBV10-3	TRBJ1-1	-	TGTGCCATCAGTGAGTACAAATGGGGATCTAAAGGGGGCACTGAAGCTTTCTTT	CAISEYKWGSKGGTEAFF
TRBD1	TRBV20-1	TRBJ1-6	-	TGCAGTGCTAGTTTGGGACAGGGTAATTCACCCCTCCACTTT	CSASLGQGNSPLHF
-	TRBV6-5	TRBJ2-7	-	TGTGCCAGCACAACCCATGCCGCGGGGTCCTACGAGCAGTACTTC	CASTTHAAGSYEQYF
-	TRBV4-2	TRBJ2-1	-	TGTGCCAGCAGCCAAGTTACAGCGGCAATCTCCTACAATGAGCAGTTCTTC	CASSQVTAAISYNEQFF
-	TRBV19	TRBJ1-2	-	TGTGCCAGTAGTATCCCGGGTAACTATGGCTACACCTTC	CASSIPGNYGYTF
-	TRBV4-3	TRBJ1-5	once	TGCGCCAGCAGCCAAGATGGGCAGGGTGGGCAGCCCCAGCATTTT	CASSQDGQGGQPQHF
-	TRBV5-6	TRBJ2-7	-	TGTGCCAGCAGCTTGGCAGGGAAGCAGTACTTC	CASSLAGKQYF
TRBD1	TRBV11-1	TRBJ1-2	-	TGTGCCAGCAGCCGGAGGGGGCTCGGCTACACCTTC	CASSRRGLGYTF
TRBD2	TRBV3-1/TRBV3-2	TRBJ2-3	-	TGTGCCAGCAGCCCTAGCGGGGAGAGCACAGATACGCAGTATTTT	CASSPSGESTDTQYF
TRBD1	TRBV16	TRBJ1-2	once	TGTGCCAGCAGCCAGGGTCAGGGGGTTTCCGGCTACACCTTC	CASSQGQGVSGYTF
TRBD1	TRBV5-1	TRBJ1-3	-	TGCGCCAGCAGCTCGACAGGGGACTCTGGAAACACCATATATTTT	CASSSTGDSGNTIYF
-	TRBV12-2	TRBJ1-5	-	TGTGCACCCCCGAGGAAGGATGGACAAAGCAATCAGCCCCAGCATTTT	CAPPRKDGQSNQPQHF
-	TRBV29-1	TRBJ1-3	once	TGCAGCGTTGTGTGGGCCGTGGGTCCCGGAAACACCATATATTTT	CSVVWAVGPGNTIYF
-	TRBV6-1	TRBJ2-7	medium-sized	TGTGCCAGCAGTGATGCGGCAGGGCCCTACGAGCAGTACTTC	CASSDAAGPYEQYF
-	TRBV5-1	TRBJ1-1	-	TGCGCCAGCAGCCGAATGGGCCCAGGGAACACTGAAGCTTTCTTT	CASSRMGPGNTEAFF
-	TRBV6-5	TRBJ2-3	-	TGTGCCGCGGGGACAGACACAGATACGCAGTATTTT	CAAGTDTDTQYF
-	TRBV5-1	TRBJ1-1	-	TGCGCCAGCAGCTTTTCTGGACAGAGGGTGGCTGAAGCTTTCTTT	CASSFSGQRVAEAFF